Listed below are T cell receptor beta chains from one sample, sequenced in a study of T cell responses to AZD1222 COVID-19 vaccine. TCRdb keeps only in-frame clones here, not all; method: immunoSEQ multiplex PCR. The sample yields around 200,000 clones, 88% seen once. Source: peripheral blood, taken 28 days after the second AZD1222 dose. The origin of the receptors is an adult who received the AZD1222 COVID-19 vaccine. CDR3s include the opening cysteine and the closing phenylalanine or tryptophan. D genes are given only for firm matches. Not every row has a clone size; where given, it reads once, few, many or a size class.

j_call | clone_size | d_call | v_call | cdr3_aa | cdr3_nt
TRBJ1-2 | once | TRBD1 | TRBV7-2 | CASRIGDRGRGGYTF | TGTGCCAGCAGGATCGGGGACAGGGGGCGAGGTGGCTACACCTTC
TRBJ2-5 | - | - | TRBV9 | CASSPRGARGETQYF | TGTGCCAGCAGCCCCCGCGGAGCCAGGGGAGAGACCCAGTACTTC
TRBJ2-4 | - | - | TRBV4-1 | CASSQVGGGIRTKNIQYF | TGCGCCAGCAGCCAAGTAGGAGGCGGGATTAGAACCAAAAACATTCAGTACTTC
TRBJ2-4 | - | - | TRBV7-9 | CASSPVIQAIDIQYF | TGTGCCAGCAGCCCAGTCATCCAGGCGATTGACATTCAGTACTTC
TRBJ2-1 | - | TRBD2 | TRBV13 | CASTRTSSHEQFF | TGTGCCAGCACCCGGACTAGTAGCCATGAGCAGTTCTTC
TRBJ1-1 | - | - | TRBV10-3 | CAISESLQGGTEAFF | TGTGCCATCAGTGAGAGCTTACAGGGTGGCACTGAAGCTTTCTTT
TRBJ2-7 | - | - | TRBV7-9 | CASTLPPGVEQYF | TGTGCCAGCACCCTACCACCGGGGGTCGAGCAGTACTTC
TRBJ2-7 | - | TRBD1 | TRBV5-6 | CASSSDRGGEQYF | TGTGCCAGCAGCTCCGACAGGGGTGGGGAGCAGTACTTC
TRBJ1-1 | - | - | TRBV3-1/TRBV3-2 | CASSQDPRDEAFF | TGTGCCAGCAGCCAAGATCCGAGGGATGAAGCTTTCTTT
TRBJ1-6 | - | - | TRBV14 | CASSQDRGGISYNSPLHF | TGTGCCAGCAGCCAAGATAGGGGAGGGATCTCCTATAATTCACCCCTCCACTTT
TRBJ2-5 | - | TRBD2 | TRBV18 | CASSPPGRTETQYF | TGTGCCAGCTCACCTCCCGGGAGGACAGAGACCCAGTACTTC
TRBJ1-2 | - | TRBD1 | TRBV19 | CASSPGQGASGYTF | TGTGCCAGTTCTCCGGGACAGGGGGCAAGTGGCTACACCTTC
TRBJ2-7 | - | TRBD1 | TRBV7-6 | CASSGRDSYEQYF | TGTGCCAGCAGCGGACGGGACAGCTACGAGCAGTACTTC
TRBJ2-1 | few | TRBD2 | TRBV4-3 | CASSQEGLAESNEQFF | TGCGCCAGCAGCCAAGAGGGCCTAGCGGAGTCAAATGAGCAGTTCTTC
TRBJ2-7 | - | - | TRBV6-6 | CASSYATDSYEQYF | TGTGCCAGCAGTTACGCGACAGATTCCTACGAGCAGTACTTC
TRBJ1-1 | - | - | TRBV4-3 | CASSQEGGTEAFF | TGCGCCAGCAGCCAAGAGGGGGGTACTGAAGCTTTCTTT
TRBJ1-2 | - | - | TRBV28 | CASSRAWGYTF | TGTGCCAGCAGCCGGGCTTGGGGCTACACCTTC
TRBJ2-1 | - | - | TRBV7-3 | CASSVGTYNEQFF | TGTGCCAGCAGTGTGGGTACATACAATGAGCAGTTCTTC
TRBJ1-3 | - | TRBD1 | TRBV7-2 | CASSTGASGNTIYF | TGTGCCAGCAGCACAGGGGCCTCTGGAAACACCATATATTTT
TRBJ2-3 | once | TRBD1 | TRBV6-5 | CASSLDRVLDTQYF | TGTGCCAGCAGTTTGGACAGGGTTTTAGATACGCAGTATTTT
TRBJ2-7 | - | TRBD1 | TRBV19 | CASITGGFHPGEQYF | TGTGCCAGTATAACAGGGGGATTCCATCCCGGGGAGCAGTACTTC
TRBJ2-4 | - | - | TRBV29-1 | CSVFERGIAKNIQYF | TGCAGCGTTTTCGAGAGGGGCATCGCCAAAAACATTCAGTACTTC
TRBJ1-4 | - | - | TRBV27 | CASSLSGANEKLFF | TGTGCCAGCAGTTTATCAGGGGCTAATGAAAAACTGTTTTTT
TRBJ2-1 | - | TRBD1 | TRBV7-9 | CASSPILTGGAFF | TGTGCCAGCAGCCCGATCCTGACAGGGGGCGCGTTCTTC
TRBJ2-7 | - | - | TRBV28 | CASSNRDGVYYEQYF | TGTGCCAGCAGTAACCGGGACGGGGTATACTACGAGCAGTACTTC
TRBJ1-4 | - | - | TRBV7-9 | CASSSSFRKGSEKLFF | TGTGCCAGCAGCTCATCATTCCGAAAGGGGAGCGAAAAACTGTTTTTT
TRBJ2-1 | - | - | TRBV27 | CASSLEGAGNEQFF | TGTGCCAGCAGTTTGGAAGGGGCCGGAAATGAGCAGTTCTTC
TRBJ2-3 | few | - | TRBV19 | CASSTQGDTQYF | TGTGCCAGTAGTACGCAGGGGGATACGCAGTATTTT
TRBJ1-1 | - | - | TRBV7-3 | CASSLSGGGDTEAFF | TGTGCCAGCAGCTTAAGTGGGGGCGGGGACACTGAAGCTTTCTTT
TRBJ1-1 | few | - | TRBV18 | CASSPAGRNTEAFF | TGTGCCAGCTCACCAGCAGGGCGGAACACTGAAGCTTTCTTT
TRBJ2-1 | - | TRBD2 | TRBV4-3 | CASSQEPSGSGSYNEQFF | TGCGCCAGCAGCCAAGAACCTAGCGGGAGCGGATCCTACAATGAGCAGTTCTTC
TRBJ2-7 | - | - | TRBV19 | CASSIPDRTYEQYF | TGTGCCAGTAGTATCCCGGACCGAACCTACGAGCAGTACTTC
TRBJ2-1 | - | - | TRBV20-1 | CSPPSNEQFF | TGCAGCCCCCCTTCCAATGAGCAGTTCTTC
TRBJ1-1 | - | TRBD1 | TRBV19 | CASSERGQGKSEAFF | TGTGCCAGTAGTGAACGGGGACAGGGGAAGTCTGAAGCTTTCTTT
TRBJ2-5 | - | TRBD2 | TRBV7-3 | CASSFNPSGGGETQYF | TGTGCCAGCAGCTTTAACCCTTCGGGAGGGGGAGAGACCCAGTACTTC